This T cell receptor (beta chain) was identified in a study of CD8 T cells in ankylosing spondylitis. Study results and caveats: Past research had described some motif variants in reactive arthritis synovial fluid and blood. A TCR beta motif made of fewer than ten highly homologous variants seemed typical of ankylosing spondylitis blood. Clones linked to the disease showed a CD8+ phenotype. They occurred at relatively low frequencies in peripheral blood. Disease-associated clones were reportedly significantly overrepresented in matched ankylosing spondylitis synovial fluid.

Germline V gives CDR1 SGHRS, CDR2 YFSETQ. This CDR3 contains 13 residues. V lost 3 bases, J lost 10 bases, and 14 bases lay in between. With molecular barcodes, quantitative 5'-RACE was used to make the TCR beta libraries. TCRdb used MiXCR to reprocess the 5' RACE reads, holding one entry per CDR3 protein. In the table there are approximately 520,000 distinct CDR3 sequences, about 5% of which are singletons. This clonotype was recorded at least ten times. The antigen remains unidentified. The sequence came from a male donor with ankylosing spondylitis. What was sequenced was blood, either unsorted or a sorted T cell fraction (not recorded which). The chain joins TRBV5-1 to TRBJ2-1; D possibly corresponds to TRBD2 (6 bases). CDR3 loop: CASSSPGLLEQFF. The CDR3 nucleotides are TGCGCCAGCAGCTCTCCGGGACTTCTAGAGCAGTTCTTC. The full variable domain, its missing parts supplied by reference TRBV5-1 and TRBJ2-1, is KAGVTQTPRYLIKTRGQQVTLSCSPISGHRSVSWYQQTPGQGLQFLFEYFSETQRNKGNFPGRFSGRQFSNSRSEMNVSTLELGDSALYLCASSSPGLLEQFFGPGTRLTVL.